This is a list of T cell receptor beta chains from one sample in a study of blood T cell repertoires in COVID-19. The assay was immunoSEQ multiplex PCR, and TCRdb's table has in-frame clones only and misses some. The sample lists around 180,000 clones, around 74% seen once, with about 3% in the top ten. Sequencing was done on a sample of peripheral blood. Every receptor here comes from an elderly woman with acute or convalescent COVID-19. Both conserved end residues are part of each CDR3. The order of the fields is J gene, V gene, clone size, D gene, CDR3 DNA, CDR3 protein. The D gene is left open where the match is weak. The size field is filled for only some rows; it gives once, few, many or a size class.

TRBJ1-3 | TRBV18 | . | . | TGTGCCAGCTCACTGGCAGGGGCTGGAAACACCATATATTTT | CASSLAGAGNTIYF
TRBJ1-6 | TRBV6-5 | once | TRBD1 | TGTGCCAGCAGCCTACAGGGGGCAGATAATTCACCCCTCCACTTT | CASSLQGADNSPLHF
TRBJ1-4 | TRBV28 | . | . | TGTGCCAGCAGTTTATCCAGCGTGCGAGAAAAACTGTTTTTT | CASSLSSVREKLFF
TRBJ1-2 | TRBV7-9 | . | . | TGTGCCAGCAGCTTAGGAATTCCCTTAGAGGGCTACACCTTC | CASSLGIPLEGYTF
TRBJ1-5 | TRBV29-1 | . | . | TGCAGCGTTGGGGCAGGTCAAGAGCCCCAGCATTTT | CSVGAGQEPQHF
TRBJ1-5 | TRBV5-6 | . | . | TGTGCCAGCAGCGGCTATGGACAGCTCAATCAGCCCCAGCATTTT | CASSGYGQLNQPQHF
TRBJ2-7 | TRBV18 | . | TRBD1 | TGTGCCAGCTCACCACCGTCGACAGGGTCCTACGAGCAGTACTTC | CASSPPSTGSYEQYF
TRBJ2-1 | TRBV2 | once | TRBD2 | TGTGCCAGCAACCGGGTAGCGGGAGTTGAGCAGTTCTTC | CASNRVAGVEQFF
TRBJ1-5 | TRBV28 | . | . | TGTGCCAGCAGTGGGGCCACCTGGGGCGCAGGGCAGCCCCAGCATTTT | CASSGATWGAGQPQHF
TRBJ2-7 | TRBV12-5 | once | TRBD1 | TGTGCTAGTGGCCGGGACAGGGGGGAGCAGTACTTC | CASGRDRGEQYF
TRBJ1-1 | TRBV6-5 | . | TRBD1 | TGTGCCAGCAGTTCCGGACAGGGGGCGAGGACTGAAGCTTTCTTT | CASSSGQGARTEAFF
TRBJ2-2 | TRBV10-2 | . | . | TGCGCCAGCGGCGGGGGCGTGGACACCGGGGAGCTGTTTTTT | CASGGGVDTGELFF
TRBJ1-2 | TRBV28 | once | . | TGTGCCAGCCACGGGAGGACTCCTACTAACTATGGCTACACCTTC | CASHGRTPTNYGYTF
TRBJ2-1 | TRBV5-1 | . | TRBD2 | TGCGCCAGCAGCCTCATAGCGGGAGGATACAATGAGCAGTTCTTC | CASSLIAGGYNEQFF
TRBJ1-5 | TRBV28 | . | TRBD1 | TGTGCCAGCAGTGGCAGGGGGCCTCAGCCCCAGCATTTT | CASSGRGPQPQHF
TRBJ2-3 | TRBV19 | few | TRBD2 | TGTGCCAGTAGTATAGAGGCTAGCGGGAGCCGCACAGATACGCAGTATTTT | CASSIEASGSRTDTQYF
TRBJ2-5 | TRBV29-1 | . | . | TGCAGCGTCGGATTTCTGGGAGTAACACCGGGGGAGACCCAGTACTTC | CSVGFLGVTPGETQYF
TRBJ2-2 | TRBV5-1 | many | . | TGCGCCAGCAGCTTGGATCAGGGCTACACCGGGGAGCTGTTTTTT | CASSLDQGYTGELFF
TRBJ2-7 | TRBV6-1 | . | TRBD2 | TGTGCCAGCAGTGAAAGGCACCCGACTAGCGGAATACCATCCTACGAGCAGTACTTC | CASSERHPTSGIPSYEQYF
TRBJ1-3 | TRBV14 | once | TRBD1 | TGTGCCAGCAAGGGGACAGGGGAGTTTGCTGGAAACACCATATATTTT | CASKGTGEFAGNTIYF
TRBJ1-3 | TRBV7-2 | few | TRBD1 | TGTGCCAGCAGATCCGGACAGGTGGACACCATATATTTT | CASRSGQVDTIYF
TRBJ2-6 | TRBV2 | few | TRBD2 | TGTGCCAGCGAGGGAGGGAGACCCTTACCTGGGGCCAACGTCCTGACTTTC | CASEGGRPLPGANVLTF
TRBJ2-7 | TRBV5-1 | . | . | TGCGCCAGCAGCTTGAGGAGCTCCTACGAGCAGTACTTC | CASSLRSSYEQYF
TRBJ2-2 | TRBV7-3 | . | . | TGTGCCAGCAGCCCCACCCTGGAGGCCTCGAGGGCCGGGGAGCTGTTTTTT | CASSPTLEASRAGELFF
TRBJ1-3 | TRBV18 | . | . | TGTGCCAGCTCACCGAACTCTCAGGGCTCCGGAAACACCATATATTTT | CASSPNSQGSGNTIYF